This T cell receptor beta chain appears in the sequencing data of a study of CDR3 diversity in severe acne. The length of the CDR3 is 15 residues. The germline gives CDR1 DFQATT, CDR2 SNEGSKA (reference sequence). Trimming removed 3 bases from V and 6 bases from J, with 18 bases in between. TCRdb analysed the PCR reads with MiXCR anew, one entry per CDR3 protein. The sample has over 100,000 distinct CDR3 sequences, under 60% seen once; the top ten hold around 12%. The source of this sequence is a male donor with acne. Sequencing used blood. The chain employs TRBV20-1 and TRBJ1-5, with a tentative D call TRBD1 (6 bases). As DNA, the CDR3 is TGCAGTGCTAGGGACTTCAGGGGATTCTCTCAGCCCCAGCATTTT. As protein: CSARDFRGFSQPQHF.